A single sample gave rise to the 26 T cell receptor beta chains below, sequenced in a study of lymphopenia after photon versus proton radiotherapy. TCRdb keeps only in-frame clones here, not all; method: immunoSEQ multiplex PCR. The sample lists over 55,000 clones, 75% to 90% seen once, with 10% to 13% in the top ten. Sequencing used peripheral blood, obtained from a patient treated with proton-based radiotherapy. The source of these receptors is a man older than 75 with esophageal cancer.

The chain couples TRBV7-2 to TRBJ1-1; no clear D. Trimming pared 0 bases from V and 4 bases from J, leaving 12 bases between. CDR1 SGHTA and CDR2 FQGNSA come from the germline V gene. The CDR3 has 15 residues. The CDR3 DNA is TGTGCCAGCAGCTTAGCAGGGCGCGGCCTCACTGAAGCTTTCTTT. This sequence encodes CASSLAGRGLTEAFF.

The J gene is TRBJ2-3, the V gene TRBV6-1, with D possibly matching TRBD2 (5 bases). The CDR3 is made up of 15 amino acids. The V gene lost 3 bases and the J gene lost 0 bases, with 10 bases spanning the gap. CDR1 and CDR2 from the germline V gene are MNHNS and SASEGT. The CDR3 loop reads CASSDSRGSTDTQYF. The CDR3 DNA is TGTGCCAGCAGTGACAGTCGCGGGAGCACAGATACGCAGTATTTT.

V is TRBV9 and J is TRBJ2-3; weak D call: TRBD2 (5 bases). The germline gives CDR1 SGDLS, CDR2 YYNGEE. The CDR3 spans 17 residues. Trimming removed 3 bases at V and 3 bases at J, with 20 bases between. CDR3 sequence: CASSAGGRDHFTDTQYF. The CDR3 nucleotides are TGTGCCAGCAGCGCCGGAGGACGGGATCATTTTACAGATACGCAGTATTTT. The variable domain in full, with the rest retrieved from reference TRBV9 and TRBJ2-3, is DSGVTQTPKHLITATGQRVTLRCSPRSGDLSVYWYQQSLDQGLQFLIQYYNGEERAKGNILERFSAQQFPDLHSELNLSSLELGDSALYFCASSAGGRDHFTDTQYFGPGTRLTVL.

The chain employs TRBV15 and TRBJ2-3; D is tentatively TRBD1 or TRBD2 (5 bases each). V lost 1 base to trimming and J lost 4 bases, with 12 bases between them. The CDR3 consists of 15 residues. Germline V gives CDR1 LNHNV, CDR2 YYDKDF (reference sequence). CDR3 sequence reads: CATSRGGSVPDTQYF. For the CDR3, the DNA is TGTGCCACCAGCAGAGGGGGGTCGGTGCCAGATACGCAGTATTTT.

The chain is built from TRBV2 and TRBJ1-1; D is unclear. CDR3 length equals 14 residues. Germline CDR1 SNHLY, CDR2 FYNNEI. Trimming took off 1 base at V and 0 bases at J, with 6 bases between the two ends. The CDR3 nucleotides are TGTGCCAGCAGTGAAGGGGTTTTGAACACTGAAGCTTTCTTT. It yields the protein CASSEGVLNTEAFF.

The chain recombines TRBV30 with TRBJ1-1, with D perhaps matching TRBD1 (6 bases). The germline V and J ends were trimmed by 1 base and 6 bases, with 12 bases remaining between them. This CDR3 is built from 13 residues. Germline loops: CDR1 GTSNPN, CDR2 SVGIG (reference sequence). The CDR3 loop is CAWSEYRESEAFF. CDR3 in DNA: TGTGCCTGGAGTGAATACAGGGAATCTGAAGCTTTCTTT.

The rearrangement uses TRBV30 and TRBJ2-5, with 10 bases matching TRBD1. The CDR3 is 15 amino acids. The germline CDR1 and CDR2 sequences are GTSNPN and SVGIG (reference sequence). The V gene end was trimmed by 4 bases and the J gene end by 5 bases; junction bases not matched to a gene: 10. CDR3 amino acids: CAWTKDRGKAETQYF. Written as DNA, the CDR3 is TGTGCCTGGACCAAGGACAGGGGGAAGGCGGAGACCCAGTACTTC.

V is TRBV14 and J is TRBJ1-6; D gene unclear. Germline lookup yields CDR1 SGHDN and CDR2 FVKESK. This CDR3 region has 12 residues. Deletions cut 2 bases from V and 9 bases from J, with 5 bases between. The CDR3 here is CASSQTGSPLHF. The CDR3 nucleotides read TGTGCCAGCAGCCAAACCGGTTCACCCCTCCACTTT.

The chain joins TRBV5-1 to TRBJ1-6, with 10 bases that match TRBD1. Germline CDR1 and CDR2: SGHRS and YFSETQ. The CDR3 has 13 residues. V trimming: 7 bases; J trimming: 7 bases; junction bases outside the gene matches: 2. CDR3: CASGTGENSPLHF. CDR3 nucleotide sequence: TGCGCCAGCGGGACAGGGGAAAATTCACCCCTCCACTTT.

The V and J genes are TRBV6-5 and TRBJ2-1; 14 bases match TRBD2. The germline gives CDR1 MNHEY, CDR2 SVGAGI. J lost 8 bases, V lost 7 bases, and 7 bases had no gene match. The CDR3 has 15 residues. CDR3 coding DNA: TGTGCCAGCAATCCACCGGGACTAGCGGGGGATGAGCAGTTCTTC. Protein sequence: CASNPPGLAGDEQFF.

V gene TRBV25-1 combines with J gene TRBJ2-5; D is uncertain. Per germline, CDR1 MGHDK and CDR2 SYGVNS. With 9 bases removed from V and 3 bases from J, the gap between germline ends came to 17 bases. The CDR3 totals 14 residues. The CDR3 sequence: CASRRTESKETQYF. The CDR3 region has the DNA TGTGCCAGTAGACGGACGGAATCTAAAGAGACCCAGTACTTC.

This clone has a handful of counts. CDR3 sequence (DNA): TGTGCCAGCAGCTCCACGAGCGGGAATCAGCCCCAGCATTTT. Its translation is CASSSTSGNQPQHF. The rearrangement joins TRBV11-2 to TRBJ1-5; D not resolved. The germline CDR1 and CDR2 sequences are SGHAT and FQNNGV. This CDR3 comprises 14 residues. V lost 4 bases, J lost 4 bases, and 11 bases lay in between.

This chain joins TRBV19 and TRBJ1-2; D is ambiguous. V gave up 7 bases and J gave up 6 bases, with 15 bases separating them. Germline CDR1 LNHDA, CDR2 SQIVND (reference sequence). The CDR3 is 13 residues long. CDR3 DNA: TGTGCCAGTACCATCACGGGGTTTGATGGCTACACCTTC. The encoded protein is CASTITGFDGYTF.

The chain links TRBV6-5 to TRBJ1-2, with TRBD1 identical over 12 bases. The length of the CDR3 is 14 residues. CDR1 and CDR2 (germline): MNHEY, SVGAGI. Losses at the gene ends were 6 bases for V and 4 bases for J; bases not matched to a gene: 3. The DNA of the CDR3 is TGTGCCAGCAGGGGGACAGGGGGCGTCTATGGCTACACCTTC. Amino acid sequence: CASRGTGGVYGYTF.

The rearrangement links TRBV25-1 to TRBJ1-2; D remains unclear. CDR3 length: 14 amino acids. Per the germline V gene, CDR1 is MGHDK and CDR2 is SYGVNS. Trimming shortened V by 0 bases and J by 1 base, and 6 bases separated the two germline ends. The CDR3 coding sequence is TGTGCCAGCAGTGAATACCAGCTTAACTATGGCTACACCTTC. This encodes CASSEYQLNYGYTF.

This rearrangement joins TRBV5-5 to TRBJ2-1; 7 bases are shared with TRBD1. The V gene's germline CDR1 is SGHKS and CDR2 YYEKEE (reference sequence). V was pared by 3 bases and J by 2 bases, with 5 bases of the junction left unmatched. The CDR3 is made up of 15 amino acids. CDR3 sequence (DNA): TGTGCCAGCAGCTCCCTAGGGGGCCCCTACAATGAGCAGTTCTTC. It yields the protein CASSSLGGPYNEQFF. The entire variable domain, with the rest obtained from reference TRBV5-5 and TRBJ2-1, is as follows: DAGVTQSPTHLIKTRGQQVTLRCSPISGHKSVSWYQQVLGQGPQFIFQYYEKEERGRGNFPDRFSARQFPNYSSELNVNALLLGDSALYLCASSSLGGPYNEQFFGPGTRLTVL.

The rearrangement uses TRBV19 and TRBJ2-7; maybe TRBD1 (7 bases). The CDR3 runs to 14 residues. CDR1 and CDR2 from the germline V gene are LNHDA and SQIVND (reference sequence). Deletions cut 4 bases from V and 3 bases from J, with 13 bases between. This CDR3 reads CASSNQGGYYEQYF. The CDR3 region has the DNA TGTGCCAGTAGTAATCAGGGGGGTTACTACGAGCAGTACTTC.

The V gene is TRBV5-1, the J gene TRBJ2-7, with D perhaps matching TRBD1 (5 bases). The germline V gene encodes CDR1 SGHRS and CDR2 YFSETQ. The CDR3 covers 14 residues. The ends were cut back, 5 bases at V and 1 base at J, with 13 bases in the middle. CDR3 region: CASRPLAGSYEQYF. For the CDR3, the DNA is TGCGCCAGCAGGCCCCTGGCAGGGTCCTACGAGCAGTACTTC.

The chain couples TRBV19 to TRBJ2-1, with D perhaps given as TRBD1 or TRBD2 (5 bases each). The length of the CDR3 is 12 residues. Trimming removed 5 bases from V and 4 bases from J, with 6 bases in between. Germline CDR1 and CDR2: LNHDA and SQIVND (reference sequence). The CDR3 nucleotides are TGTGCCAGTAGTGGGGGTTACAATGAGCAGTTCTTC. Amino acid sequence: CASSGGYNEQFF.

This chain's CDR3 is CASRDSTDTQYF. CDR3 coding DNA: TGCGCCAGCAGGGACAGCACAGATACGCAGTATTTT. The chain recombines TRBV5-1 with TRBJ2-3; D remains ambiguous. Germline CDR1 SGHRS, CDR2 YFSETQ. Deletions cut 5 bases from V and 0 bases from J, with 4 bases between. The CDR3 extends over 12 amino acids.

This chain links TRBV7-9 with TRBJ2-7; perhaps TRBD1 as D (6 bases). The V gene's germline CDR1 is SEHNR and CDR2 FQNEAQ (reference sequence). The CDR3 loop spans 15 amino acids. Trimming took 1 base from V and 5 from J, leaving 15 bases between them. CDR3 loop: CASSLGYREIDEQYF. In DNA form, the CDR3 reads TGTGCCAGCAGCTTAGGGTACAGGGAAATTGACGAGCAGTACTTC.

This rearrangement joins TRBV9 to TRBJ1-2; 8 bases are a match to TRBD1. CDR1 and CDR2 (germline): SGDLS, YYNGEE. The CDR3 has 17 amino acids. V shed 5 bases and J 2 bases; nucleotides not matched to a gene: 14. The CDR3 reads CASSSATRGTGNYGYTF. CDR3 nucleotides: TGTGCCAGCAGTTCCGCGACGAGGGGGACAGGCAACTATGGCTACACCTTC.

This chain joins TRBV19 and TRBJ2-4; 8 bases are a match to TRBD2. Trimming cost V 10 bases and J 0 bases; bases outside gene matches: 2. This CDR3 is 13 amino acids long. Per germline, CDR1 LNHDA and CDR2 SQIVND (reference sequence). The CDR3 loop is CATSGGAKNIQYF. Written as DNA, the CDR3 is TGTGCCACAAGCGGGGGAGCCAAAAACATTCAGTACTTC.

CDR3 residues: CASSPTGGREKLFF. The CDR3 coding sequence is TGTGCCAGCAGCCCGACAGGGGGAAGAGAAAAACTGTTTTTT. The J gene is TRBJ1-4, the V gene TRBV5-6; 9 nucleotides line up with TRBD1. The germline CDR1 and CDR2 sequences are SGHDT and YYEEEE. This CDR3 is 14 amino acids long. J gave up 8 bases and V 4 bases, and 6 bases lay outside the gene matches.

The rearrangement uses TRBV7-2 and TRBJ2-3, with D uncertain. The CDR3 sequence is 17 residues long. From germline, CDR1 is SGHTA and CDR2 FQGNSA. Deletions cut 1 base from V and 6 bases from J, with 20 bases between. In nucleotides, the CDR3 is TGTGCCAGCAGCTTAGGAGGTACCCCAACCACCCCGGATACGCAGTATTTT. Its translation is CASSLGGTPTTPDTQYF.

This clone appeared a single time. The genes are TRBV4-3 and TRBJ1-2; D unclear. The V and J ends lost 0 bases and 7 bases respectively, with 21 bases between them. Germline V gene lookup returns CDR1 LGHNA and CDR2 YSLEER. The CDR3 length is 17 residues. The CDR3 reads CASSQDRGPAWKTGYTF. CDR3 in DNA: TGCGCCAGCAGCCAAGATAGAGGACCAGCCTGGAAAACTGGCTACACCTTC.